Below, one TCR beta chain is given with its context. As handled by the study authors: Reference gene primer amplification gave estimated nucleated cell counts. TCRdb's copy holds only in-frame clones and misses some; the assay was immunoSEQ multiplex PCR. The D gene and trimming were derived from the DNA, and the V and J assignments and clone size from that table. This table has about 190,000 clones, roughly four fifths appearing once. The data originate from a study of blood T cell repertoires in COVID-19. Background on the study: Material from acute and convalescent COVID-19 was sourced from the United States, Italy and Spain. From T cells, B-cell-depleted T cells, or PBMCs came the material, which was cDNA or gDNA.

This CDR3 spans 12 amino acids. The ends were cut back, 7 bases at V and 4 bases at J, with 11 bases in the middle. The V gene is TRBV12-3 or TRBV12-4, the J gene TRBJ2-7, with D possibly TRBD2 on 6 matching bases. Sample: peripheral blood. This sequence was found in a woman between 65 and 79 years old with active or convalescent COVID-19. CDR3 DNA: TGTGCCAGCAAGACCGGACTATACGAGCAGTACTTC. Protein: CASKTGLYEQYF.